The 17 T cell receptor beta chains presented below share a single source sample, sequenced in a study of T cells in Graves' hyperthyroidism and ophthalmopathy. Amplification targeted TCR beta CDR3 regions from RNA transcripts. Researchers ran a first-round RT-PCR on the TCR CDR3 using the HTBI primer set. In TCRdb, the multiplex PCR reads were re-called with MiXCR into one record per CDR3 protein. The sample has around 600,000 distinct CDR3 sequences, 14% seen once. Source material: blood. The receptors derive from a woman aged 18 to 35 with Graves' ophthalmopathy.

This clonotype occurred many times. This chain uses TRBV29-1 with TRBJ2-1; 7 positions match TRBD2. The CDR3 contains 11 residues. V was clipped by 3 bases and J by 13 bases; unmatched bases: 6. Germline V lookup: CDR1 SQVTM, CDR2 ANQGSEA. This chain's CDR3 is CSVDMRERQFF. For the CDR3, the DNA is TGCAGCGTTGACATGCGGGAGAGACAGTTCTTC.

The chain links TRBV10-3 to TRBJ2-2; D call uncertain. V lost 3 bases, J lost 1 base, and 9 bases lay in between. Germline V CDR1 and CDR2: ENHRY, SYGVKD. The CDR3 runs to 15 residues. CDR3 region: CAISDPAGNTGELFF. In DNA form, the CDR3 reads TGTGCCATCAGTGACCCGGCAGGGAACACCGGGGAGCTGTTTTTT.

The CDR3 protein is CASSVGNQAYGYTF. As DNA, the CDR3 is TGTGCCAGCAGCGTCGGGAACCAAGCATATGGCTACACCTTC. The chain employs TRBV9 and TRBJ1-2; D gene ambiguous. Germline lookup yields CDR1 SGDLS and CDR2 YYNGEE. Trimming took 2 bases from V and 5 from J, leaving 13 bases between them. The CDR3 has 14 amino acids. The entire variable domain, with the rest obtained from reference TRBV9 and TRBJ1-2, is as follows: DSGVTQTPKHLITATGQRVTLRCSPRSGDLSVYWYQQSLDQGLQFLIQYYNGEERAKGNILERFSAQQFPDLHSELNLSSLELGDSALYFCASSVGNQAYGYTFGSGTRLTVV.

This clonotype showed up many times. The chain links TRBV29-1 to TRBJ1-4; D unclear. The V end lost 1 base, the J end lost 7 bases, and 13 bases lay between the germline ends. CDR3 length equals 14 residues. CDR1 and CDR2 from the germline V gene are SQVTM and ANQGSEA. The CDR3 region has the DNA TGCAGCGTTGAAGGCGGGATATGGGGTGAAAAACTGTTTTTT. It specifies CSVEGGIWGEKLFF.

This clonotype has ten or more counts. The V call is TRBV7-9, the J call TRBJ2-1, with 10 positions matching TRBD2. J gave up 9 bases and V 7 bases, and 15 bases lay outside the gene matches. The CDR3 has 16 residues. The V gene's germline CDR1 is SEHNR and CDR2 FQNEAQ (reference sequence). DNA for the CDR3: TGTGCCAGCACCAAGGGGGCCACTAGCGGGATGGGTGAGCAGTTCTTC. This translates into CASTKGATSGMGEQFF.

This clonotype was counted only a few times. The chain joins TRBV18 to TRBJ2-1; the match to TRBD1 covers 9 bases. V shed 3 bases and J 7 bases; nucleotides not matched to a gene: 7. Germline CDR1 reads KGHSH; CDR2 reads LQKENI. The CDR3 runs to 15 residues. CDR3 nucleotide sequence: TGTGCCAGCTCACCGGGACAGGGCCAGACGAATGAGCAGTTCTTC. As protein: CASSPGQGQTNEQFF.

This clonotype was seen many times. The junction shows a germline mismatch at one end, possibly a read error. V and J are TRBV7-6 and TRBJ2-1; D remains unclear. Germline lookup yields CDR1 SGHVS and CDR2 FNYEAQ. This CDR3 region has 13 residues. The CDR3 reads CASSWTSYHEQFF. CDR3 DNA sequence: TGTGCCAGCAGTTGGACCAGCTACCATGAGCAGTTCTTC.

This clonotype was counted ten times or more. The genes are TRBV7-9 and TRBJ2-5, with D tentatively TRBD2 (5 bases). Trimming pared 5 bases from V and 6 bases from J, leaving 22 bases between. This CDR3 comprises 16 residues. Germline CDR1 is SEHNR and CDR2 is FQNEAQ (reference sequence). CDR3 sequence: CASSPTEASPPKTQYF. In DNA, the CDR3 is TGTGCCAGCAGCCCCACGGAGGCCTCCCCCCCCAAGACCCAGTACTTC.

This clonotype was observed a few times. The rearrangement joins TRBV6-4 to TRBJ2-2, with D maybe TRBD2 (5 bases). Germline V gene lookup returns CDR1 MRHNA and CDR2 SNTAGT. V shed 7 bases and J shed 3 bases, with 12 bases lying between them. The CDR3 runs 14 residues. In DNA, the CDR3 is TGTGCCAGCACCCGGGGTCAGGACACCGGGGAGCTGTTTTTT. Translation: CASTRGQDTGELFF.

This clonotype was seen ten or more times. The J gene is TRBJ2-7, the V gene TRBV6-1; 7 nucleotides agree with TRBD1. Germline loops: CDR1 MNHNS, CDR2 SASEGT. The trim removed 8 bases at V and 4 bases at J, leaving 8 bases unmatched. This CDR3 comprises 13 residues. In DNA, the CDR3 is TGTGCCAGCCATCGACAGGGATCATACGAGCAGTACTTC. Translating it yields CASHRQGSYEQYF.

This clonotype was seen repeatedly, ten times or more. The chain uses TRBV4-1 and TRBJ2-7; D is unresolved. Trimming removed 3 bases at V and 4 bases at J, with 22 bases between. CDR3 length: 17 residues. Germline CDR1 is MGHRA and CDR2 is YSYEKL. CDR3 sequence (DNA): TGCGCCAGCAGCCAGCAGAATCAGTTCCTCCCTGGGTACGAGCAGTACTTC. It translates to CASSQQNQFLPGYEQYF.

Written as DNA, the CDR3 is TGTGCCAGCTCCTCCTTGGCGGGAAAGTTCGGGGAGCTGTTTTTT. It encodes CASSSLAGKFGELFF. V gene TRBV6-1 combines with J gene TRBJ2-2; perhaps TRBD2 as D (6 bases). V lost 8 bases to trimming and J lost 7 bases, with 20 bases between them. Germline V CDR1 and CDR2: MNHNS, SASEGT. The CDR3 is made up of 15 amino acids.

This clonotype was recorded at least ten times. This sequence joins TRBV24-1 and TRBJ2-2, with 14 bases that match TRBD2. In germline, CDR1 is KGHDR, CDR2 SFDVKD. The V segment lost 2 bases and the J segment 4 bases; nucleotides outside the gene matches: 2. This CDR3 contains 17 residues. The CDR3 loop reads CATSDSTSGRVTGELFF. DNA for the CDR3: TGTGCCACCAGTGATTCGACTAGCGGGAGGGTCACCGGGGAGCTGTTTTTT.

This clonotype was counted a few times. The genes are TRBV19 and TRBJ2-2, with TRBD2 identical over 9 bases. CDR3 size: 15 residues. The trim removed 3 bases at V and 7 bases at J, leaving 6 bases unmatched. Germline CDR1 reads LNHDA; CDR2 reads SQIVND (reference sequence). CDR3 protein: CASSINEREVGELFF. The CDR3 DNA sequence: TGTGCCAGTAGTATTAACGAGCGGGAGGTCGGGGAGCTGTTTTTT.

This clonotype came up many times. The V call is TRBV7-8, the J call TRBJ2-2; TRBD1 aligns across 8 bases. This CDR3 comprises 17 residues. Per germline, CDR1 SGHVS and CDR2 FQNEAQ. V shed 5 bases, J shed 0 bases, and the junction held 8 bases outside the gene matches. As DNA, the CDR3 is TGTGCCAGCAGCCGCGGACAGGGAGCAGCGAACACCGGGGAGCTGTTTTTT. This sequence encodes CASSRGQGAANTGELFF.

This clonotype was seen at least ten times. This chain joins TRBV20-1 and TRBJ2-2; no definite D call. Trimming took off 3 bases at V and 2 bases at J, with 7 bases between the two ends. The CDR3 sequence is 13 residues long. Germline V gene sequence: CDR1 DFQATT, CDR2 SNEGSKA (reference sequence). The CDR3 protein is CSARESNTGELFF. In DNA, the CDR3 is TGCAGTGCTAGGGAATCCAACACCGGGGAGCTGTTTTTT.

The chain combines TRBV12-3 or TRBV12-4 with TRBJ2-3; D is perhaps TRBD2 (5 bases). There are 18 residues in the CDR3. Trimming cost V 4 bases and J 1 base, with 21 bases left between them. In DNA, the CDR3 is TGTGCCAGCAGTTCCCTTAGCGAAGGCACAAGATGCACAGATACGCAGTATTTT. Protein: CASSSLSEGTRCTDTQYF.